This T cell receptor (beta chain) derives from a study of Ad26.COV2.S vaccination and SARS-CoV-2 variants. Study background: Enrolled in COV1001, the donor was in the Ad26.COV2.S trial arm, which received the vaccine.

The table came from immunoSEQ multiplex PCR; TCRdb's copy has only in-frame clones and leaves some out. The sample gives about 480,000 clones, 87% of which show up once; more than 10% is in the top ten. As to treatment: some 20 received Ad26.COV2.S at low or high dose, single or two shots; about 5 received placebo; per-sample allocation not given. Day 63 after the first injection of vaccine or placebo was the sampling time. Expression of Wuhan-strain SARS-CoV-2 spike came from the Ad26 vector that formed the vaccine. V gave up 4 bases and J gave up 1 base; unmatched junction bases: 9. Germline V gene data show CDR1 as SGHDT and CDR2 as YYEEEE. The CDR3 covers 16 residues.

The origin of this receptor is a person between 18 and 65 years old who received the Ad26.COV2.S COVID-19 vaccine or a placebo. The chain employs TRBV5-6 and TRBJ1-1; 8 nucleotides agree with TRBD1. Sequences were derived from peripheral blood, sampled in a trial of Ad26.COV2.S vaccine versus placebo. The CDR3 is CASSPPDRGGNTEAFF. CDR3 DNA sequence: TGTGCCAGCAGCCCCCCCGACAGGGGTGGGAACACTGAAGCTTTCTTT. The variable domain in full, completed from reference TRBV5-6 and TRBJ1-1, reads DAGVTQSPTHLIKTRGQQVTLRCSPKSGHDTVSWYQQALGQGPQFIFQYYEEEERQRGNFPDRFSGHQFPNYSSELNVNALLLGDSALYLCASSPPDRGGNTEAFFGQGTRLTVV.